The 21 T cell receptor beta chains below all came from one sample that was sequenced in a study of blood T cell repertoires in COVID-19 (dated by TCRdb to 2018 to 2020). The method behind the library was the immunoSEQ multiplex PCR assay. TCRdb holds this immuneACCESS table with in-frame rearrangements only. Some clones are missing; in checked studies, unresolved V genes explain under half, and the rest has no known cause. Present in this sample are 150,000 or so clones, 84% of which were seen just once. The ten largest account for about 40% of the sample. The sample comprised peripheral blood. All receptors come from a human donor in a cohort sampled during active COVID-19.

This rearrangement joins TRBV11-3 to TRBJ2-7; no reliable D call. The V gene's germline CDR1 is SGHNT and CDR2 YENEEA. This CDR3 spans 13 amino acids. V was shortened by 5 bases and J by 5 bases, with 13 bases between the two germline ends. The CDR3 loop reads CASSPPSLDEQYF. As DNA, the CDR3 is TGTGCCAGCAGCCCTCCCTCCTTAGACGAGCAGTACTTC. Drawing the rest from reference TRBV11-3 and TRBJ2-7, the complete variable domain is EAGVVQSPRYKIIEKKQPVAFWCNPISGHNTLYWYLQNLGQGPELLIRYENEEAVDDSQLPKDRFSAERLKGVDSTLKIQPAELGDSAVYLCASSPPSLDEQYFGPGTRLTVT.

This chain connects TRBV29-1 to TRBJ2-7, with D possibly matching TRBD1 (6 bases). This CDR3 has 13 residues. Germline CDR1 SQVTM, CDR2 ANQGSEA. The V end lost 7 bases, the J end lost 4 bases, and 17 bases lay between the germline ends. This CDR3 is CSAKGTNIYEQYF. CDR3 in DNA: TGCAGCGCCAAAGGGACAAATATTTACGAGCAGTACTTC.

The chain combines TRBV30 with TRBJ2-7, with TRBD1 as a possible D gene (5 bases). The CDR3 length is 13 residues. Germline V CDR1 and CDR2: GTSNPN, SVGIG (reference sequence). The V end lost 0 bases, the J end lost 0 bases, and 6 bases lay between the germline ends. This chain's CDR3 is CAWSVQVSYEQYF. The CDR3, as DNA: TGTGCCTGGAGTGTACAGGTCTCCTACGAGCAGTACTTC.

This chain connects TRBV15 to TRBJ2-1; 11 nucleotides agree with TRBD2. V trimming: 1 base; J trimming: 8 bases; junction bases outside the gene matches: 4. The CDR3 sequence is 15 residues long. In germline, CDR1 is LNHNV, CDR2 YYDKDF (reference sequence). The CDR3 region has the DNA TGTGCCACCAGCAGAGGGGGACTAGCGGTAGATGAGCAGTTCTTC. This codes for CATSRGGLAVDEQFF.

The V gene is TRBV7-3, the J gene TRBJ2-2, with TRBD1 matching over 7 bases. V shed 9 bases, J shed 4 bases, and the junction held 8 bases outside the gene matches. CDR1 is SGHTA and CDR2 is FQGTGA in the germline V gene. The CDR3 covers 14 residues. CDR3 coding DNA: TGTGCCAGTCGACAGGGCACGGGCACCGGGGAGCTGTTTTTT. Translation gives CASRQGTGTGELFF. Based on the CDR3 plus reference TRBV7-3 and TRBJ2-2, the full variable domain is GAGVSQTPSNKVTEKGKYVELRCDPISGHTALYWYRQSLGQGPEFLIYFQGTGAADDSGLPNDRFFAVRPEGSVSTLKIQRTERGDSAVYLCASRQGTGTGELFFGEGSRLTVL.

The CDR3 DNA is TGTGCCAGCAGCCAAGAATATGTGACTGAAGCTTTCTTT. Translation gives CASSQEYVTEAFF. The chain recombines TRBV4-2 with TRBJ1-1; D unresolved. Germline V gene sequence: CDR1 LGHNA, CDR2 YNFKEQ. The CDR3 is 13 amino acids. The germline V and J ends were trimmed by 0 bases and 5 bases, with 7 bases remaining between them.

The chain is built from TRBV5-6 and TRBJ1-1, with TRBD1 matching 8 bases. The germline V gene encodes CDR1 SGHDT and CDR2 YYEEEE. This CDR3 contains 16 residues. Germline trimming cut 1 base from V and 3 bases from J; bases unmatched to any gene: 8. CDR3 DNA: TGTGCCAGCAGCTTGTGGGCAGGGGGCAAGGACACTGAAGCTTTCTTT. Translated, it gives CASSLWAGGKDTEAFF. The complete variable domain, with remaining parts taken from reference TRBV5-6 and TRBJ1-1, reads DAGVTQSPTHLIKTRGQQVTLRCSPKSGHDTVSWYQQALGQGPQFIFQYYEEEERQRGNFPDRFSGHQFPNYSSELNVNALLLGDSALYLCASSLWAGGKDTEAFFGQGTRLTVV.

This clone was seen only a few times. The chain links TRBV28 to TRBJ1-3; a weak D match, TRBD1 (5 bases). CDR1 is MDHEN, CDR2 SYDVKM, per germline. V lost 4 bases and J lost 7, with 23 bases in between. This CDR3 is 17 amino acids long. The CDR3 DNA is TGTGCCAGCAGTTCCTCTACAATGGCTCCGGGGGGTAACACCATATATTTT. Translation gives CASSSSTMAPGGNTIYF.

The J gene is TRBJ2-3, the V gene TRBV11-3; 7 nucleotides align to TRBD2. Germline V gene lookup returns CDR1 SGHNT and CDR2 YENEEA. The length of the CDR3 is 13 residues. With V trimmed by 1 base and J by 8 bases, 3 bases remained unmatched. CDR3 coding DNA: TGTGCCAGCAGCTTAGTTGGGGGGGGTACGCAGTATTTT. Its translation: CASSLVGGGTQYF.

The gene calls are TRBV6-2 or TRBV6-3 and TRBJ1-1, with D possibly being TRBD1 (5 bases). V lost 5 bases and J 4 bases, leaving 11 bases between the germline ends. This CDR3 region has 13 residues. The germline gives CDR1 MNHEY, CDR2 SVGEGT. DNA for the CDR3: TGTGCCAGCAGTGAGGGGCGGGGCACTGAAGCTTTCTTT. Amino acids: CASSEGRGTEAFF.

The rearrangement joins TRBV7-2 to TRBJ1-2; the D is unclear. This CDR3 comprises 15 residues. Germline values: CDR1 SGHTA, CDR2 FQGNSA. V lost 1 base, J lost 5 bases, and 14 bases lay in between. The CDR3 coding sequence is TGTGCCAGCAGCTTAGGGGGAGGCATTGAGTATGGCTACACCTTC. This codes for CASSLGGGIEYGYTF.

This chain uses TRBV2 with TRBJ1-1, with TRBD1 identical over 7 bases. Germline CDR1 is SNHLY and CDR2 is FYNNEI. This CDR3 has 14 amino acids. The V and J ends lost 1 base and 1 base, in that order; junction bases with no gene match: 0. DNA for the CDR3: TGTGCCAGCAGTGAAGGACAGGGGAACACTGAAGCTTTCTTT. This encodes CASSEGQGNTEAFF.

J is TRBJ2-1 and V is TRBV9, with 8 bases fitting TRBD1. The germline V gene has CDR1 SGDLS and CDR2 YYNGEE. J was trimmed by 1 base and V by 5 bases; bases with no gene match: 8. The CDR3 is 16 amino acids. As DNA, the CDR3 is TGTGCCAGCAGTACCCTAGGACAGGGATCCTACAATGAGCAGTTCTTC. Amino acids: CASSTLGQGSYNEQFF.

This clone has more than one count but fewer than ten. A junction boundary mismatches the germline segment, possibly from a read error. Other DNA sequences in this sample translate to the same CDR3. This chain links TRBV5-1 with TRBJ1-1, with D possibly TRBD1 on 5 matching bases. CDR3 length: 14 amino acids. The germline V gene encodes CDR1 SGHRS and CDR2 YFSETQ. CDR3 nucleotide sequence: TGCGCCAGCAGCTTGTCAGGGATGAATACTGAAGCTTTCTTT. Its translation: CASSLSGMNTEAFF.

This chain connects TRBV29-1 to TRBJ1-1, with TRBD1 identical over 7 bases. The CDR3 is 13 residues long. Trimming removed 6 bases from V and 0 bases from J; junction bases left unmatched: 4. Germline lookup yields CDR1 SQVTM and CDR2 ANQGSEA. The CDR3 nucleotides are TGCAGCGTGAGGGGGCTGCTGAACACTGAAGCTTTCTTT. Amino acids: CSVRGLLNTEAFF.

A single count supports this clone. The genes are TRBV5-1 and TRBJ2-7, with 8 bases identical to TRBD2. The CDR3 has 15 amino acids. Trimming at V came to 2 bases and at J to 4 bases, leaving 8 bases not matched to a gene. From germline, CDR1 is SGHRS and CDR2 YFSETQ. CDR3 protein: CASSLSGTSKYEQYF. CDR3 nucleotides: TGCGCCAGCAGCTTAAGTGGGACTAGTAAGTACGAGCAGTACTTC.

This clone was detected a few times. The chain couples TRBV7-2 to TRBJ1-1, with D perhaps TRBD1 (5 bases). Germline V gene data show CDR1 as SGHTA and CDR2 as FQGNSA. This CDR3 contains 16 residues. Trimming removed 6 bases at V and 1 base at J, with 18 bases between. The CDR3 DNA reads as TGTGCCAGCAGTCTAAATCGTAGGGGCCCGAACACTGAAGCTTTCTTT. It specifies CASSLNRRGPNTEAFF.

The chain joins TRBV7-6 to TRBJ2-5; perhaps TRBD1 as D (5 bases). The CDR3 runs to 16 residues. CDR1 is SGHVS, CDR2 FNYEAQ, per germline. Trimming took 2 bases from V and 1 from J, leaving 14 bases between them. The CDR3 sequence is CASSLTATASQETQYF. The CDR3 coding sequence is TGTGCCAGCAGCTTAACAGCGACAGCTAGCCAAGAGACCCAGTACTTC.

The rearrangement links TRBV24-1 to TRBJ1-1; no clear D. The CDR3 loop spans 13 amino acids. Germline V gene lookup returns CDR1 KGHDR and CDR2 SFDVKD. The V gene lost 8 bases and the J gene lost 5 bases, with 14 bases spanning the gap. The CDR3 nucleotides read TGTGCCACCACCCCGGGCCCGGGGACTGAAGCTTTCTTT. It specifies CATTPGPGTEAFF.

V is TRBV9 and J is TRBJ2-3; D perhaps matches TRBD1 (5 bases). The CDR3 spans 14 residues. Germline CDR1 SGDLS, CDR2 YYNGEE. Trimming removed 3 bases at V and 2 bases at J, with 10 bases between. CDR3 DNA sequence: TGTGCCAGCAGCGCTGGGGCCCACACAGATACGCAGTATTTT. It codes for CASSAGAHTDTQYF.

This chain joins TRBV3-1 (or the pseudogene TRBV3-2) and TRBJ2-7, with D possibly being TRBD2 (6 bases). CDR3 length: 16 amino acids. Germline V gene data show CDR1 as LGHDT and CDR2 as YNNKEL (reference sequence). V was trimmed by 1 base and J by 0 bases, leaving 13 bases between them. The CDR3 sequence: CASSQAPGVSSYEQYF. CDR3 in DNA: TGTGCCAGCAGCCAAGCTCCGGGGGTGTCCTCCTACGAGCAGTACTTC.